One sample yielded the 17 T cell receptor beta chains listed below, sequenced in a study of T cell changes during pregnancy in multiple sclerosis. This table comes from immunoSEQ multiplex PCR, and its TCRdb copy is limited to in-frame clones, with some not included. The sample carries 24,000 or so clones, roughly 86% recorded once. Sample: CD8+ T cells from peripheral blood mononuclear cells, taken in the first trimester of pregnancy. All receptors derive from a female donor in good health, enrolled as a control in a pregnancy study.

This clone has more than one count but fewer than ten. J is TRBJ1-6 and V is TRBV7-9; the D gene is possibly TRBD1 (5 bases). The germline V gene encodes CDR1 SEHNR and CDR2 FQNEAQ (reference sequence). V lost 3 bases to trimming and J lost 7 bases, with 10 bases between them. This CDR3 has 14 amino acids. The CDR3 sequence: CASSLEGPNSPLHF. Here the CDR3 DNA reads TGTGCCAGCAGCTTGGAGGGACCCAATTCACCCCTCCACTTT.

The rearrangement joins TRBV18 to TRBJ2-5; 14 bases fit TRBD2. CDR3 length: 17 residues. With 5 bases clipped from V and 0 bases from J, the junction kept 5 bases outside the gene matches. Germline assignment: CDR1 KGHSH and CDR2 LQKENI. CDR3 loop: CASSKGLAGVYQETQYF. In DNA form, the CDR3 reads TGTGCCAGCTCAAAGGGACTAGCGGGGGTGTACCAAGAGACCCAGTACTTC.

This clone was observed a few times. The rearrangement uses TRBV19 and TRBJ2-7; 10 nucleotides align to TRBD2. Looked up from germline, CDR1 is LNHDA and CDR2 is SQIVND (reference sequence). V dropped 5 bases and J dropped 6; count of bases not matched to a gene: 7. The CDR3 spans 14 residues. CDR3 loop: CASSLPGLASEQYF. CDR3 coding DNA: TGTGCCAGTAGTTTGCCGGGACTAGCGTCCGAGCAGTACTTC.

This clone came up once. The CDR3 sequence: CASSLSRGSEQYF. In nucleotides, the CDR3 is TGTGCCAGCAGTTTATCGAGGGGGTCCGAGCAGTACTTC. V and J are TRBV27 and TRBJ2-7; tentatively, D is TRBD1 (6 bases). Germline lookup yields CDR1 MNHEY and CDR2 SMNVEV (reference sequence). The V gene lost 0 bases and the J gene lost 6 bases, with 9 bases spanning the gap. CDR3 length equals 13 residues.

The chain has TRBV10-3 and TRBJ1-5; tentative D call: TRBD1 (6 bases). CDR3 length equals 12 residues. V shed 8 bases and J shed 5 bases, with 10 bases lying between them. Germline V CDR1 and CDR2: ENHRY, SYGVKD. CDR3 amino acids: CAIGTWDQPQHF. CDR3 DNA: TGTGCCATCGGGACATGGGATCAGCCCCAGCATTTT.

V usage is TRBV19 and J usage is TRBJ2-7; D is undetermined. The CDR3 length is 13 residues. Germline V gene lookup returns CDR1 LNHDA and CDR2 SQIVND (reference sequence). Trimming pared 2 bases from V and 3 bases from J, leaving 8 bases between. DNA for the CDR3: TGTGCCAGTAGTATATATGCTAACTACGAGCAGTACTTC. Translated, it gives CASSIYANYEQYF. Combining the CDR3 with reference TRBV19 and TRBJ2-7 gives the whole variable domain DGGITQSPKYLFRKEGQNVTLSCEQNLNHDAMYWYRQDPGQGLRLIYYSQIVNDFQKGDIAEGYSVSREKKESFPLTVTSAQKNPTAFYLCASSIYANYEQYFGPGTRLTVT.

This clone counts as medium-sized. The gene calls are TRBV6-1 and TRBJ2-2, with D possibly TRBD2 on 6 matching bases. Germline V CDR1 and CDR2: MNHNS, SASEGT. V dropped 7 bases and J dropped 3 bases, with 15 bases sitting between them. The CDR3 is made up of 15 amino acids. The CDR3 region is CASTHGSGDTGELFF. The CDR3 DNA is TGTGCCAGCACACACGGGAGTGGGGACACCGGGGAGCTGTTTTTT.

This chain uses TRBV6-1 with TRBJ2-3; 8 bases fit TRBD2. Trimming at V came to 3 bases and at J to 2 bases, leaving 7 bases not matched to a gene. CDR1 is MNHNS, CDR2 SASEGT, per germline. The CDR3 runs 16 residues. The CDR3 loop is CASSELGGGPTDTQYF. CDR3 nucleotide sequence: TGTGCCAGCAGTGAGCTCGGGGGGGGGCCCACAGATACGCAGTATTTT.

The CDR3 sequence is CASSSYGLAGNEQFF. The DNA of the CDR3 is TGTGCCAGCAGCTCCTACGGACTAGCGGGCAATGAGCAGTTCTTC. The gene calls are TRBV7-3 and TRBJ2-1; the match to TRBD2 covers 11 bases. J was trimmed by 6 bases and V by 4 bases; bases with no gene match: 5. Germline CDR1 is SGHTA and CDR2 is FQGTGA. The CDR3 consists of 15 residues.

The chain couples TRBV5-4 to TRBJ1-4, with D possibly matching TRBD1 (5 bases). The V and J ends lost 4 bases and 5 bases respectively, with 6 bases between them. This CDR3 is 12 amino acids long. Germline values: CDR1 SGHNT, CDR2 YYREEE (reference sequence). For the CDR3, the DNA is TGTGCCAGCAGCCAGGGAAATGAAAAACTGTTTTTT. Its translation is CASSQGNEKLFF.

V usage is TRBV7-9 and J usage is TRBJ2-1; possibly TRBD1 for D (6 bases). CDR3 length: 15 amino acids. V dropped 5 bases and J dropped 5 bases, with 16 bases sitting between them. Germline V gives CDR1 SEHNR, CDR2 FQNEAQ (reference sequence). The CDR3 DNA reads TGTGCCAGCAGCCCCCCCCTGGACAGCAACAATGAGCAGTTCTTC. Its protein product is CASSPPLDSNNEQFF.

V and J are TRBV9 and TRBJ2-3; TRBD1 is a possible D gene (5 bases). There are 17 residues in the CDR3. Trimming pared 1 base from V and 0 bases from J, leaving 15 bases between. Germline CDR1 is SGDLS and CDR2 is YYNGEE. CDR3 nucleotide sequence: TGTGCCAGCAGCGTACGAGCGTTTGGGGCTAGCACAGATACGCAGTATTTT. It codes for CASSVRAFGASTDTQYF.

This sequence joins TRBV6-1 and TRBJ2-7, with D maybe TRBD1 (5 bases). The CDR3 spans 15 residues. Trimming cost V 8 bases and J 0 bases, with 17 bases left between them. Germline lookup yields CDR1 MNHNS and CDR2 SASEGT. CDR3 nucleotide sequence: TGTGCCAGCCGCGAGTTCCAGGGCACCTCCTACGAGCAGTACTTC. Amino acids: CASREFQGTSYEQYF.

In DNA form, the CDR3 reads TGCGCCAGCAGCCAAGGCATCGCGGGGGGCACCCAAGAGACCCAGTACTTC. This gives the protein CASSQGIAGGTQETQYF. The chain is built from TRBV4-1 and TRBJ2-5, with TRBD2 matching 8 bases. This CDR3 comprises 17 residues. J gave up 1 base and V 1 base, and 8 bases lay outside the gene matches. CDR1 and CDR2 (germline): MGHRA, YSYEKL.

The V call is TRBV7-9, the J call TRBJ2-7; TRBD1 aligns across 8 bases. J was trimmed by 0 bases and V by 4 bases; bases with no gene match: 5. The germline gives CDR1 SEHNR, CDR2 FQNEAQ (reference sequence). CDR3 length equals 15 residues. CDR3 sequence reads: CASSSGQESSYEQYF. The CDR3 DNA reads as TGTGCCAGCAGCTCGGGACAGGAAAGCTCCTACGAGCAGTACTTC.

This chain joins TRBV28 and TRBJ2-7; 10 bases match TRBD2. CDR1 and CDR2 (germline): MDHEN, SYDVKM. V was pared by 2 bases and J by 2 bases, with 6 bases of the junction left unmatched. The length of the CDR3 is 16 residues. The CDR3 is CASSLGLGLAAYEQYF. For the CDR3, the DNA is TGTGCCAGCAGTTTAGGGTTAGGACTAGCGGCCTACGAGCAGTACTTC.

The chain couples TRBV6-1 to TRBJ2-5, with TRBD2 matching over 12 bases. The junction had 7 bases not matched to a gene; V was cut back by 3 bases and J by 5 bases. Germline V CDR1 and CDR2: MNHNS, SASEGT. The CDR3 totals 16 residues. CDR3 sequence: CASSELLAGGEETQYF. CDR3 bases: TGTGCCAGCAGTGAGCTTCTAGCGGGGGGGGAGGAGACCCAGTACTTC.